The T cell receptor (beta chain) under discussion was sequenced for a study of blood T cells in healthy people across ages. CDR3 size: 14 residues. V lost 8 bases to trimming and J lost 6 bases, with 18 bases between them. Germline CDR1 and CDR2: SNHLY and FYNNEI. The authors ran a second PCR of about 7 to 12 cycles using a sample-barcoded 5' primer and a J-beta primer mix. One entry per CDR3 protein results from TCRdb running MiXCR on the 5' RACE reads. This table holds about 650,000 distinct CDR3 sequences, 52% found once. The specimen was blood. The receptor's source is a woman aged 80 or over in good health. This chain connects TRBV2 to TRBJ2-3; tentatively, D is TRBD2 (6 bases). The CDR3 DNA reads as TGTGCCAGCTCGGAGGGGTCGGTGGCCGATACGCAGTATTTT. Translated, it gives CASSEGSVADTQYF.